One sample yielded the 16 T cell receptor beta chains listed below, sequenced in a study of sequential checkpoint blockade in melanoma. The sample's treatment: randomized to nivolumab then ipilimumab (arm A) or the reverse (arm B). Sequenced by immunoSEQ multiplex PCR; TCRdb stores in-frame clones only, minus some. The data show approximately 9,000 clones, with 45% to 60% seen just once and around two fifths held by the top ten. Specimen: CD8+ T cells sorted from blood (inferred from file names), collected from a patient given nivolumab and ipilimumab in sequence. The receptors stem from a human donor with melanoma.

The chain is built from TRBV29-1 and TRBJ2-7; 8 bases fit TRBD1. Germline V gene sequence: CDR1 SQVTM, CDR2 ANQGSEA. CDR3 length equals 16 residues. The V segment lost 1 base and the J segment 4 bases; nucleotides outside the gene matches: 12. The CDR3 sequence: CSVEASTGGSRYEQYF. The DNA of the CDR3 is TGCAGCGTTGAAGCTTCAACAGGGGGTTCTCGTTACGAGCAGTACTTC.

Notes on this clone: This sample also contains other DNA sequences that code for the same CDR3. The chain recombines TRBV4-3 with TRBJ2-5, with TRBD1 matching 10 bases. The germline V gene has CDR1 LGHNA and CDR2 YSLEER. V was clipped by 3 bases and J by 1 base; unmatched bases: 2. This CDR3 has 15 residues. CDR3 in DNA: TGCGCCAGCAGCCAGGGACAGGGGCCCCAAGAGACCCAGTACTTC. As protein: CASSQGQGPQETQYF.

The rearrangement joins TRBV19 to TRBJ1-5; TRBD1 might be the D (5 bases). The germline V gene encodes CDR1 LNHDA and CDR2 SQIVND (reference sequence). This CDR3 comprises 15 residues. Between the trimmed V and J ends, which lost 7 bases and 9 bases, there was a span of 22 bases. The CDR3 DNA reads as TGTGCCAGTACCCCGACAGATTATAGCAACCGGCCCCAGCATTTT. Protein product: CASTPTDYSNRPQHF.

The J gene is TRBJ1-4, the V gene TRBV5-3, with D possibly being TRBD1 (6 bases). Being an ORF, TRBV5-3 has a function that is uncertain. The CDR3 is 12 residues long. For the CDR3, the DNA is TGTGCTAAGATACAGGGTAGTGAAAAACTGTTTTTT. This translates into CAKIQGSEKLFF.

The CDR3 loop reads CASSQVEGSRQPQHF. The CDR3 region has the DNA TGTGCCAGCAGCCAAGTTGAAGGGAGTCGTCAGCCCCAGCATTTT. The rearrangement joins TRBV4-2 to TRBJ1-5; D is uncertain. The CDR3 has 15 residues. Trimming shortened V by 1 base and J by 6 bases, and 13 bases separated the two germline ends. Germline values: CDR1 LGHNA, CDR2 YNFKEQ.

V and J are TRBV29-1 and TRBJ1-2; D possibly corresponds to TRBD1 (5 bases). The CDR3 is 13 residues long. The V gene lost 1 base and the J gene lost 3 bases, with 9 bases spanning the gap. Germline CDR1 SQVTM, CDR2 ANQGSEA. The CDR3 DNA is TGCAGCGTTGAAGGGGGGGAGGACTATGGCTACACCTTC. Encoded protein: CSVEGGEDYGYTF. The variable domain in full, completed from reference TRBV29-1 and TRBJ1-2, reads SAVISQKPSRDICQRGTSLTIQCQVDSQVTMMFWYRQQPGQSLTLIATANQGSEATYESGFVIDKFPISRPNLTFSTLTVSNMSPEDSSIYLCSVEGGEDYGYTFGSGTRLTVV.

This chain joins TRBV27 and TRBJ2-2; TRBD1 is a possible D gene (6 bases). V lost 6 bases and J 6 bases, leaving 23 bases between the germline ends. The CDR3 is 17 amino acids. CDR1 and CDR2 (germline): MNHEY, SMNVEV (reference sequence). The CDR3 DNA reads TGTGCCAGCAGCCGACAAACGAACAGGGCAGAAGCCGGGGAGCTGTTTTTT. It encodes CASSRQTNRAEAGELFF.

This clone was seen a handful of times. The V gene is TRBV9, the J gene TRBJ2-7; 8 bases are shared with TRBD2. Germline loops: CDR1 SGDLS, CDR2 YYNGEE. The CDR3 contains 16 residues. Trimming cost V 3 bases and J 6 bases; bases outside gene matches: 14. As DNA, the CDR3 is TGTGCCAGCAGCGACCAACCGGGACTAGGGAGCGGCGAGCAGTACTTC. Translation gives CASSDQPGLGSGEQYF.

This chain joins TRBV13 and TRBJ2-5, with D tentatively TRBD1 (7 bases). The CDR3 is made up of 16 amino acids. V lost 5 bases and J 5 bases, leaving 21 bases between the germline ends. In germline, CDR1 is PRHDT, CDR2 FYEKMQ (reference sequence). The CDR3 region has the DNA TGTGCCAGCAGCCCACAGGGGACGGAGGGACGGGAGACCCAGTACTTC. It yields the protein CASSPQGTEGRETQYF.

This chain links TRBV28 with TRBJ2-7, with 7 bases identical to TRBD2. V trimming: 10 bases; J trimming: 6 bases; junction bases outside the gene matches: 3. CDR1 MDHEN and CDR2 SYDVKM come from the germline V gene. This CDR3 spans 10 amino acids. CDR3 amino acids: CATWGGEQYF. For the CDR3, the DNA is TGTGCCACCTGGGGGGGCGAGCAGTACTTC.

The V call is TRBV2, the J call TRBJ1-4; TRBD1 agrees at 10 bases. Per the germline V gene, CDR1 is SNHLY and CDR2 is FYNNEI. The CDR3 sequence is 15 residues long. J was trimmed by 8 bases and V by 6 bases; bases with no gene match: 9. The CDR3 bases are TGTGCCAGCAGCCCCGGACAGGGGGATACGGAAAAACTGTTTTTT. Amino acid sequence: CASSPGQGDTEKLFF.

The chain has TRBV4-1 and TRBJ2-1; TRBD2 is a possible D gene (5 bases). The germline V gene encodes CDR1 MGHRA and CDR2 YSYEKL. The length of the CDR3 is 17 residues. Trimming cost V 0 bases and J 2 bases, with 14 bases left between them. This chain's CDR3 is CASSQDPHRGPYNEQFF. The CDR3 DNA sequence: TGCGCCAGCAGCCAAGATCCCCACCGGGGTCCCTACAATGAGCAGTTCTTC.

This clone is labeled as medium-sized. The CDR3 protein is CASRLDYDTEAFF. The CDR3 DNA sequence: TGTGCCAGCAGACTCGACTACGACACTGAAGCTTTCTTT. This chain links TRBV28 with TRBJ1-1; unclear D gene. Germline V gene sequence: CDR1 MDHEN, CDR2 SYDVKM. CDR3 length: 13 residues. The V end lost 6 bases, the J end lost 3 bases, and 11 bases lay between the germline ends.

Worth noting for this clone: Other DNA sequences in this specimen translate into the identical CDR3. The chain combines TRBV27 with TRBJ2-7; possibly TRBD1 for D (5 bases). The CDR3 is 13 residues long. The germline V and J ends were trimmed by 2 bases and 0 bases, with 5 bases remaining between them. Germline CDR1 reads MNHEY; CDR2 reads SMNVEV (reference sequence). The CDR3 sequence is CASSLGASYEQYF. DNA of the CDR3: TGTGCCAGCAGTTTAGGGGCCTCCTACGAGCAGTACTTC.

The chain couples TRBV4-3 to TRBJ1-2, with D uncertain. Germline V gives CDR1 LGHNA, CDR2 YSLEER. This CDR3 spans 14 amino acids. The ends were cut back, 0 bases at V and 3 bases at J, with 8 bases in the middle. The CDR3 nucleotides read TGCGCCAGCAGCCAAGACGAGTCTGACTATGGCTACACCTTC. Residues: CASSQDESDYGYTF.

This chain joins TRBV4-2 and TRBJ2-7; 10 bases agree with TRBD2. Germline V gene data show CDR1 as LGHNA and CDR2 as YNFKEQ. This CDR3 is built from 14 residues. After removal of 4 bases from V and 3 bases from J, the junction contained 3 bases not matched to a gene. The CDR3 reads CASSPRTSGYEQYF. The CDR3 bases are TGTGCCAGCAGCCCGCGGACTAGCGGCTACGAGCAGTACTTC.